This T cell receptor beta chain derives from a study of cytomegalovirus exposure and HLA in healthy donors. The germline gives CDR1 MNHEY, CDR2 SVGAGI. V was shortened by 2 bases and J by 1 base, with 4 bases between the two germline ends. This CDR3 region has 13 residues. The PCR ran on 60 Vbeta and 13 Jbeta primers. The repertoire was sequenced with immunoSEQ multiplex PCR; TCRdb's copy has only in-frame clones and lacks some. The sample shows roughly 82,000 clones, approximately 74% of them seen only once. The chain has TRBV6-5 and TRBJ2-3; D is uncertain. The sample comprised PBMCs. The receptor's source is a woman aged 45-65 years in good health and CMV-seropositive. The CDR3: CASSYPGTDTQYF. The CDR3 DNA reads TGTGCCAGCAGTTACCCGGGCACAGATACGCAGTATTTT.